This TCR beta chain is drawn from a study of human T cells and chemical hapten exposure. This clonotype turned up a few times. One entry per CDR3 protein results from TCRdb running MiXCR on the RACE reads. The table has 85,000 or so distinct CDR3 sequences, about 10% seen once; the top ten hold approximately 4%. Time point indicated: patch test 1, 2 weeks after DPC sensitization. Treatment defined: therapeutic diphenylcyclopropenone sensitization with weekly scalp DPC. Ahead of each patch test application, blood was drawn. The CDR3 sequence is 13 residues long. Germline values: CDR1 SGHTA, CDR2 FQGTGA. Trimming stripped 3 bases from V and 7 bases from J, with 13 bases between.

The chain links TRBV7-3 to TRBJ2-7; possibly TRBD2 for D (6 bases). The source is a woman aged 50 to 65 with alopecia areata. Some clones in this sample may be carry-over from other donors' samples. The sample in question was whole blood, obtained in connection with sensitization to the hapten diphenylcyclopropenone (DPC). CDR3 in amino acids: CASSLHGSLEQYF. The DNA of the CDR3 is TGTGCCAGCAGCTTGCACGGGAGTTTAGAGCAGTACTTC.